The T cell receptor (beta chain) under discussion was sequenced for a study of OX40 agonist ivuxolimab in advanced cancers. Broadly, across the study: Ivuxolimab, which targeted the costimulatory receptor OX40 (CD134), was an agonistic, fully human IgG2 monoclonal antibody. Intravenous ivuxolimab was administered to patients every 2 weeks at six dose levels: 0.01, 0.1, 0.3, 1.5, 3 and 10 mg/kg. Among the 52 dose-escalation patients, roughly 20 had hepatocellular carcinoma, 15 melanoma, 9 renal cell carcinoma and 9 head and neck cancer. In the dose-escalation cohort, 65% to 90% of patients were male, and the mean age was roughly 60 years, with a range of roughly 20 to 80. Patients were allowed to have had prior anti-PD-1, anti-PD-L1 or anti-CTLA-4 therapy, and 40% of the dose-escalation patients had been treated with checkpoint inhibitors. Three dose-escalation patients achieved partial responses, one with hepatocellular carcinoma and two with cutaneous melanoma. The purpose of peripheral TCRbeta sequencing was to test whether ivuxolimab changed TCR sequence diversity and led to clonal T-cell expansion. The paper describes the monotherapy dose-escalation part (N of about 52 patients) of the phase I trial of ivuxolimab.

The germline V gene yields SQVTM for CDR1 and ANQGSEA for CDR2. V lost 6 bases and J lost 14 bases; the stretch between them is 14 bases long. Taken from cysteine to phenylalanine, the CDR3 has 10 residues. The only DNA kept is the CDR3, 30 bases in frame from the first base. This clone was counted a few times. The antigen it recognizes is unknown. No base-level quality is on record; no much larger clone is a single base apart. Study-wide findings and limitations: At doses of 0.1 to 3.0 mg/kg, clonal expansion of both CD4+ and CD8+ T cells in blood was seen between baseline and week 6. After ivuxolimab, expanded clones were on average more numerous among CD8+ T cells than among CD4+ T cells. The antigen specificity of the clonally expanded peripheral T cells was not determined. Low levels of normalized T-cell clonal expansion were also seen in some patients who did not respond. In the 0.1-3.0 mg/kg groups, partial responders had among the lowest normalized peripheral clonal expansion, particularly in CD8+ T cells.

For sequencing of the TCRbeta CDR3 region, genomic DNA was extracted from the sorted cells. The immunoSEQ Assay was used to sequence the TCRbeta CDR3 regions. TCRdb took over this immuneACCESS table, retaining in-frame rearrangements with V and J assigned. Such tables are incomplete; in checked studies, under half of the missing clones stem from an unresolved V gene, and the remainder is unexplained. This sample is represented by over 65,000 clones; around 91% of them were singletons. Around 2% of the sample is held by the ten biggest clonotypes. The trial excluded patients who had a history of autoimmune disease or were on systemic immunosuppression. Peripheral blood for TCR sequencing was collected from all dose cohorts at baseline, on cycle 4 day 1, and on cycle 7 day 1. Samples came from an open-label, multicenter, first-in-human phase I dose-escalation trial of ivuxolimab. Adults with locally advanced or metastatic melanoma, renal cell carcinoma, hepatocellular carcinoma or head and neck squamous cell carcinoma were enrolled in the trial. CD4+ and CD8+ T cells were sorted separately from peripheral blood before TCR sequencing.

This TCR came from an adult with an advanced solid tumor such as melanoma, head and neck, liver or kidney cancer. The sample was CD4+ or CD8+ T cells sorted from blood, taken in a trial of the OX40 agonist ivuxolimab. Rearrangement joined TRBV29-1 to TRBJ2-1; the best D guess is TRBD2, with 5 bases matching. CDR3 reads: CSVADYGEFF. The nucleotide sequence reads as follows: TGCAGCGTAGCTGACTACGGGGAGTTCTTC.